This TCR beta chain was retrieved from a study of T cell repertoires in cytomegalovirus infection. The study's findings and limits: Dominating the ex vivo response were TCR beta clonotypes that were CMV-specific and HLA-C-restricted.

The CDR3 length is 14 residues. Trimming cost V 5 bases and J 8 bases; bases outside gene matches: 8. Germline V gives CDR1 SEHNR, CDR2 FQNEAQ (reference sequence). TCRdb called the reads again in MiXCR, with one record for every CDR3 protein. Seen here are 310,000 or so distinct CDR3 sequences, 17% observed once, and the top ten hold more than 10%. Regarding this clonotype: Its cognate antigen is unknown.

Sequences were obtained from PBMCs. The rearrangement links TRBV7-9 to TRBJ1-1; TRBD1 agrees at 10 bases. This receptor was identified in a human donor in good health (CMV status not recorded). Some clones in this sample may be carry-over from other donors' samples. Written as DNA, the CDR3 is TGTGCCAGCAGCCGACAGGGGGCTAGAGCGGAAGCTTTCTTT. Protein: CASSRQGARAEAFF.